The 9 T cell receptor beta chains below all came from one sample that was sequenced in a study of blood T cell repertoires in COVID-19. Libraries were prepared by immunoSEQ multiplex PCR; TCRdb keeps only in-frame clonotypes and omits some of them. This table has about 380,000 clones, 89% appearing once. The sample was peripheral blood. The receptors stem from a man aged 40-55 years with acute or convalescent COVID-19.

The chain has TRBV4-1 and TRBJ2-5; 11 nucleotides align to TRBD1. CDR3 length: 15 residues. J gave up 5 bases and V 4 bases, and 6 bases lay outside the gene matches. Per germline, CDR1 MGHRA and CDR2 YSYEKL. The CDR3: CASSPRDRGTETQYF. CDR3 DNA: TGCGCCAGCAGCCCCCGGGACAGGGGGACCGAGACCCAGTACTTC.

V usage is TRBV5-1 and J usage is TRBJ1-2, with 8 bases that match TRBD1. Germline trimming cut 4 bases from V and 8 bases from J; bases unmatched to any gene: 7. Germline-derived CDR1 and CDR2 are SGHRS and YFSETQ. This CDR3 is built from 13 residues. The DNA for the CDR3 is TGCGCCAGCAGCCCCAGGGGGCCGGGGGGCTACACCTTC. It translates to CASSPRGPGGYTF.

J is TRBJ2-1 and V is TRBV5-1; 8 bases agree with TRBD2. The CDR3 covers 15 residues. Looked up from germline, CDR1 is SGHRS and CDR2 is YFSETQ. V was clipped by 0 bases and J by 7 bases; unmatched bases: 6. The CDR3 nucleotides are TGCGCCAGCAGCTTGGTGGCTAGCGGGTCGAATGAGCAGTTCTTC. Translating gives CASSLVASGSNEQFF. Supplemented by reference TRBV5-1 and TRBJ2-1, the full variable domain reads KAGVTQTPRYLIKTRGQQVTLSCSPISGHRSVSWYQQTPGQGLQFLFEYFSETQRNKGNFPGRFSGRQFSNSRSEMNVSTLELGDSALYLCASSLVASGSNEQFFGPGTRLTVL.

The chain carries TRBV9 and TRBJ2-5, with D possibly matching TRBD2 (5 bases). With 3 bases removed from V and 4 bases from J, the gap between germline ends came to 10 bases. The CDR3 runs to 13 residues. Germline CDR1 reads SGDLS; CDR2 reads YYNGEE. The CDR3 reads CASSGGIGETQYF. CDR3 coding DNA: TGTGCCAGCAGCGGAGGGATAGGAGAGACCCAGTACTTC.

V gene TRBV28 combines with J gene TRBJ1-5, with D uncertain. Per germline, CDR1 MDHEN and CDR2 SYDVKM. Deletions cut 2 bases from V and 9 bases from J, with 14 bases between. CDR3 size: 14 residues. This CDR3 reads CASSLGPGATPQHF. The CDR3 DNA follows: TGTGCCAGCAGTTTAGGGCCAGGTGCTACGCCCCAGCATTTT.

This clone was found a few times. The chain carries TRBV21-1 and TRBJ1-2; the tabulated D call, TRBD1, remains unverified against the DNA. TRBV21-1 is a recognized pseudogene. The CDR3 consists of 16 residues. The CDR3 region has the DNA TGTGCCAGCAGCCTCAACACGGCAGGGGGCAACTATGGCTACACCTTC. The encoded protein is CASSLNTAGGNYGYTF.

The gene calls are TRBV7-3 and TRBJ1-5, with D tentatively TRBD1 (6 bases). The CDR3 contains 13 residues. Germline CDR1 SGHTA, CDR2 FQGTGA. Trimming shortened V by 1 base and J by 15 bases, and 16 bases separated the two germline ends. CDR3 sequence: CASSLNRDDRRHF. Written as DNA, the CDR3 is TGTGCCAGCAGCTTAAATAGGGACGACAGGAGGCATTTT. The whole variable domain, filled in from reference TRBV7-3 and TRBJ1-5, reads GAGVSQTPSNKVTEKGKYVELRCDPISGHTALYWYRQSLGQGPEFLIYFQGTGAADDSGLPNDRFFAVRPEGSVSTLKIQRTERGDSAVYLCASSLNRDDRRHFGDGTRLSIL.

The chain employs TRBV19 and TRBJ2-2; D is ambiguous. The CDR3 consists of 14 residues. V gave up 5 bases and J gave up 3 bases, with 10 bases separating them. Germline CDR1 reads LNHDA; CDR2 reads SQIVND (reference sequence). The CDR3 DNA sequence: TGTGCCAGTAGTCCTGACTTATACACCGGGGAGCTGTTTTTT. Protein product: CASSPDLYTGELFF.

This clone appeared once. V is TRBV10-1 and J is TRBJ2-5, with 13 bases matching TRBD2. The germline V gene encodes CDR1 WNHNN and CDR2 SYGVQD (reference sequence). Trimming at V came to 2 bases and at J to 5 bases, leaving 5 bases not matched to a gene. CDR3 length: 16 residues. The CDR3 sequence: CASSETSGRALETQYF. The CDR3 region has the DNA TGCGCCAGCAGTGAGACTAGCGGGAGGGCTCTGGAGACCCAGTACTTC.